This T cell receptor beta chain was documented in a study of cytomegalovirus exposure and HLA in healthy donors. PCR primers comprised 60 Vbeta and 13 Jbeta primers. In the source study's methods: Later work found 80 million or so unique TCR beta chains, with about 10 million shared. The data were produced by immunoSEQ multiplex PCR, yet TCRdb's version contains in-frame clones alone and is incomplete. The DNA gave D and trimming, while V, J and clone size come from that table. This sample yields 150,000 to 200,000 clones, of which about 90% are seen a single time; over 0.2% belongs to the top ten. In regard to this clone: What it recognizes is unknown.

Whole-study findings and limits: Association of a missense DCLRE1C variant with TCR beta V- and J-gene trimming was reported in a later analysis.

The CDR3 is made up of 11 amino acids. Germline V CDR1 and CDR2: KGHSH, LQKENI. V lost 6 bases and J lost 6; bases outside the gene matches: 1. The V call is TRBV18, the J call TRBJ1-1; 7 positions match TRBD1. The sample comprised PBMCs. The origin of this receptor is a girl in the first two years of life in good health and CMV-seronegative. The CDR3 DNA sequence: TGTGCCAGCTCGACAGGGCCTGAAGCTTTCTTT. This codes for CASSTGPEAFF.